Shown below are 23 T cell receptor beta chains from a single sample sequenced in a study of blood T cell repertoires in COVID-19. TCRdb keeps only in-frame clones here, not all; method: immunoSEQ multiplex PCR. Here the sample spans around 250,000 clones, approximately 90% being singletons. The specimen sequenced was PBMCs or T cells enriched from blood (not recorded which). Receptors were obtained from a man aged 18 to 30 who had recovered from COVID-19.

V and J are TRBV3-1 (or the pseudogene TRBV3-2) and TRBJ2-3; 13 bases are a match to TRBD2. The length of the CDR3 is 16 residues. J lost 2 bases, V lost 5 bases, and 4 bases had no gene match. Germline V gene data show CDR1 as LGHDT and CDR2 as YNNKEL (reference sequence). In DNA form, the CDR3 reads TGTGCCAGCAGCACGACTAGCGGGGGGTACACAGATACGCAGTATTTT. Translation gives CASSTTSGGYTDTQYF.

The chain has TRBV11-2 and TRBJ1-2; no clear D gene. V was cut by 3 bases and J by 7 bases, with 15 bases left in between. Per the germline V gene, CDR1 is SGHAT and CDR2 is FQNNGV. CDR3 length equals 14 residues. The CDR3 DNA reads as TGTGCCAGCAGCTTGGAGCCGGGGTTAGGTGGCTACACCTTC. It translates to CASSLEPGLGGYTF.

The chain combines TRBV5-1 with TRBJ2-7, with 10 nucleotides matching TRBD2. Trimming removed 0 bases from V and 2 bases from J; junction bases left unmatched: 8. Per the germline V gene, CDR1 is SGHRS and CDR2 is YFSETQ. The CDR3 covers 17 residues. In nucleotides, the CDR3 is TGCGCCAGCAGCTTGGCTAGCGGGGGCCGGGGACCCTACGAGCAGTACTTC. Amino acids: CASSLASGGRGPYEQYF. Full variable domain (remainder filled in from reference TRBV5-1 and TRBJ2-7): KAGVTQTPRYLIKTRGQQVTLSCSPISGHRSVSWYQQTPGQGLQFLFEYFSETQRNKGNFPGRFSGRQFSNSRSEMNVSTLELGDSALYLCASSLASGGRGPYEQYFGPGTRLTVT.

This clone was detected only once. The rearrangement uses TRBV7-6 and TRBJ2-7; the match to TRBD1 covers 7 bases. Unmatched junction bases numbered 10, after V lost 6 bases and J lost 2 bases. Germline-derived CDR1 and CDR2 are SGHVS and FNYEAQ. The CDR3 covers 15 residues. CDR3 sequence: CASSFGTEQTYEQYF. The CDR3 DNA reads TGTGCCAGCAGTTTCGGGACAGAACAAACCTACGAGCAGTACTTC. Looking up the rest from reference TRBV7-6 and TRBJ2-7 gives the full variable domain: GAGVSQSPRYKVTKRGQDVALRCDPISGHVSLYWYRQALGQGPEFLTYFNYEAQQDKSGLPNDRFSAERPEGSISTLTIQRTEQRDSAMYRCASSFGTEQTYEQYFGPGTRLTVT.

This clone was recorded once. CDR3 nucleotide sequence: TGTGCCAGCAGCCAAGAGTCGGGAGGGTCCCACGAGCAGTACTTC. This translates into CASSQESGGSHEQYF. V usage is TRBV4-2 and J usage is TRBJ2-7; 8 bases match TRBD2. The CDR3 is 15 residues long. The germline V gene has CDR1 LGHNA and CDR2 YNFKEQ. With V trimmed by 0 bases and J by 5 bases, 6 bases remained unmatched.

The chain is built from TRBV18 and TRBJ1-2; TRBD1 matches at 7 bases. This CDR3 spans 16 amino acids. The V and J ends lost 4 bases and 4 bases, in that order; junction bases with no gene match: 12. Germline values: CDR1 KGHSH, CDR2 LQKENI. Here the CDR3 DNA reads TGTGCCAGCTCACGAACGACAGGGAGGATTGGCTATGGCTACACCTTC. The encoded protein is CASSRTTGRIGYGYTF.

This chain links TRBV28 with TRBJ2-7, with D maybe TRBD1 (6 bases). The CDR3 has 13 amino acids. V gave up 2 bases and J gave up 4 bases, with 9 bases separating them. Looked up from germline, CDR1 is MDHEN and CDR2 is SYDVKM. CDR3 sequence (DNA): TGTGCCAGCAGTTTAGGACAGCGATACGAGCAGTACTTC. This encodes CASSLGQRYEQYF.

The chain employs TRBV7-2 and TRBJ2-7; D is unresolved. Trimming stripped 1 base from V and 0 bases from J, with 13 bases between. The CDR3 length is 16 residues. From germline, CDR1 is SGHTA and CDR2 FQGNSA. The CDR3 nucleotides read TGTGCCAGCAGCTTAGTCAGGTTACCAAGCTCCTACGAGCAGTACTTC. This encodes CASSLVRLPSSYEQYF.

The chain couples TRBV12-5 to TRBJ1-5; the D is unclear. The V end lost 1 base, the J end lost 4 bases, and 11 bases lay between the germline ends. Germline CDR1 and CDR2: LGHNT and FRNRAP. The CDR3 is made up of 15 amino acids. The CDR3 loop reads CASGLEIEGNQPQHF. CDR3 DNA: TGTGCTAGTGGTTTGGAGATCGAGGGAAATCAGCCCCAGCATTTT.

The chain couples TRBV18 to TRBJ1-1, with a possible D match to TRBD1 (6 bases). The CDR3 is made up of 13 amino acids. Per germline, CDR1 KGHSH and CDR2 LQKENI. Trimming cost V 2 bases and J 4 bases, with 8 bases left between them. The chain's CDR3 is CASSPRGGTEAFF. The DNA for the CDR3 is TGTGCCAGCTCACCAAGGGGGGGCACTGAAGCTTTCTTT.

The chain recombines TRBV12-3 or TRBV12-4 with TRBJ2-1; D possibly corresponds to TRBD2 (5 bases). CDR3 length: 13 residues. Trimming removed 3 bases at V and 6 bases at J, with 9 bases between. CDR3 in DNA: TGTGCCAGCAGTTTGGAGGATCGCAATGAGCAGTTCTTC. This codes for CASSLEDRNEQFF.

The V and J genes are TRBV6-5 and TRBJ1-1; D gene ambiguous. Germline assignment: CDR1 MNHEY and CDR2 SVGAGI. Trimming stripped 3 bases from V and 1 base from J, with 6 bases between. The CDR3 length is 13 residues. Here the CDR3 DNA reads TGTGCCAGCAGTTATAGTACGAACACTGAAGCTTTCTTT. Translating it yields CASSYSTNTEAFF.

V gene TRBV11-2 combines with J gene TRBJ2-3, with 9 nucleotides matching TRBD2. Trimming cost V 2 bases and J 2 bases; bases outside gene matches: 11. Germline values: CDR1 SGHAT, CDR2 FQNNGV. This CDR3 has 18 residues. The CDR3 bases are TGTGCCAGCAGCTTAATCTACAGCGGGAGGCCCTCCACAGATACGCAGTATTTT. It specifies CASSLIYSGRPSTDTQYF.

V usage is TRBV4-1 and J usage is TRBJ1-5; D remains ambiguous. Germline CDR1 reads MGHRA; CDR2 reads YSYEKL. This CDR3 has 16 residues. Trimming took 1 base from V and 3 from J, leaving 13 bases between them. CDR3 sequence reads: CASSQGLERVNQPQHF. CDR3 in DNA: TGCGCCAGCAGCCAAGGGTTAGAGAGGGTCAATCAGCCCCAGCATTTT.

The V call is TRBV11-1, the J call TRBJ2-5; D may be TRBD1 (6 bases). Between the trimmed V and J ends, which lost 1 base and 2 bases, there was a span of 11 bases. The length of the CDR3 is 15 residues. Germline V gene data show CDR1 as SGHAT and CDR2 as FQDESV (reference sequence). The CDR3 loop reads CASSLGTGSQETQYF. In DNA form, the CDR3 reads TGTGCCAGCAGCTTAGGAACAGGGTCTCAAGAGACCCAGTACTTC.

For this clone: Other DNA sequences in this sample translate to the same CDR3. The CDR3 is CASSDQGTNTGELFF. The DNA of the CDR3 is TGTGCCAGCAGTGACCAGGGTACGAACACCGGGGAGCTGTTTTTT. The gene calls are TRBV2 and TRBJ2-2; the D gene is possibly TRBD1 (5 bases). V was cut by 3 bases and J by 0 bases, with 8 bases left in between. CDR1 and CDR2 (germline): SNHLY, FYNNEI. The CDR3 covers 15 residues.

The rearrangement uses TRBV4-2 and TRBJ2-7; 11 positions agree with TRBD2. With V trimmed by 2 bases and J by 3 bases, 6 bases remained unmatched. This CDR3 spans 16 amino acids. The V gene's germline CDR1 is LGHNA and CDR2 YNFKEQ. The CDR3 sequence is CASSQQTSGIRYEQYF. CDR3 bases: TGTGCCAGCAGCCAACAGACTAGCGGGATACGCTACGAGCAGTACTTC.

This chain connects TRBV9 to TRBJ2-1; TRBD2 matches at 10 bases. Losses at the gene ends were 4 bases for V and 4 bases for J; bases not matched to a gene: 8. The CDR3 is 16 amino acids. Per the germline V gene, CDR1 is SGDLS and CDR2 is YYNGEE. CDR3 bases: TGTGCCAGCAGCCCTTGGACTAGCGGCACATACAATGAGCAGTTCTTC. It yields the protein CASSPWTSGTYNEQFF.

CDR3 nucleotide sequence: TGTGCCAGCAGCCGCGGCCCCAGACAGGGGGGGACAACTAATGAAAAACTGTTTTTT. This codes for CASSRGPRQGGTTNEKLFF. The chain combines TRBV3-1 (or the pseudogene TRBV3-2) with TRBJ1-4; TRBD1 agrees at 9 bases. V gave up 4 bases and J gave up 0 bases; unmatched junction bases: 12. This CDR3 is built from 19 residues. Germline V CDR1 and CDR2: LGHDT, YNNKEL (reference sequence).

The chain combines TRBV10-2 with TRBJ2-1; 7 bases line up with TRBD2. CDR1 is WSHSY, CDR2 SAAADI, per germline. CDR3 length: 16 residues. Germline trimming cut 5 bases from V and 2 bases from J; bases unmatched to any gene: 9. CDR3 sequence reads: CASSSRGEGTYNEQFF. CDR3 DNA sequence: TGCGCCAGCAGTTCTCGGGGGGAGGGCACCTACAATGAGCAGTTCTTC.

This clone was seen only a few times. DNA for the CDR3: TGTGCCAGCAGTTTGCGGGAGGGCCTGAGCTCCTACAATGAGCAGTTCTTC. It yields the protein CASSLREGLSSYNEQFF. The genes are TRBV28 and TRBJ2-1; 9 nucleotides line up with TRBD2. The CDR3 extends over 17 amino acids. The ends lost 3 bases at V and 0 bases at J; junction bases unmatched: 6. CDR1 is MDHEN and CDR2 is SYDVKM in the germline V gene.

The chain combines TRBV6-4 with TRBJ2-7, with 9 bases lining up with TRBD1. CDR1 and CDR2 (germline): MRHNA, SNTAGT. The CDR3 is made up of 14 amino acids. V trimming: 8 bases; J trimming: 2 bases; junction bases outside the gene matches: 7. This chain's CDR3 is CASPKTGGPYEQYF. The CDR3 coding sequence is TGTGCCAGCCCGAAAACAGGGGGCCCCTACGAGCAGTACTTC.

CDR3 nucleotides: TGCGCCAGCAGCTTGGACGCGTACAATGAGCAGTTCTTC. This sequence encodes CASSLDAYNEQFF. The chain has TRBV5-1 and TRBJ2-1; D call uncertain. Trimming removed 0 bases at V and 4 bases at J, with 5 bases between. The CDR3 runs to 13 residues. Germline V CDR1 and CDR2: SGHRS, YFSETQ.